The 25 T cell receptor beta chains below come from one sample, sequenced in a study of blood T cell repertoires in COVID-19. Assay: immunoSEQ multiplex PCR; the TCRdb copy retains only in-frame clones and omits some. The data contain 200,000 to 300,000 clones, about 87% of them singletons. Sample: PBMCs or T cells enriched from blood (not recorded which). These receptors were collected from a woman in her forties with acute COVID-19.

The chain joins TRBV3-1 (or the pseudogene TRBV3-2) to TRBJ2-2, with D possibly TRBD1 on 6 matching bases. Trimming took off 1 base at V and 6 bases at J, with 15 bases between the two ends. The CDR3 consists of 16 residues. Germline loops: CDR1 LGHDT, CDR2 YNNKEL (reference sequence). This CDR3 is CASSQAGHRGPGELFF. The CDR3 DNA reads as TGTGCCAGCAGCCAAGCGGGACACCGAGGCCCCGGGGAGCTGTTTTTT.

Points on this clone: Other DNA sequences in the same sample also yield this CDR3. V is TRBV7-9 and J is TRBJ1-3; D is uncertain. Trimming removed 5 bases from V and 0 bases from J, with 11 bases in between. Germline-derived CDR1 and CDR2 are SEHNR and FQNEAQ (reference sequence). There are 15 residues in the CDR3. CDR3 nucleotide sequence: TGTGCCAGCAGCCCCTCGGAGGTCTCTGGAAACACCATATATTTT. It is translated as CASSPSEVSGNTIYF. The entire variable domain, with the rest obtained from reference TRBV7-9 and TRBJ1-3, is as follows: DTGVSQNPRHKITKRGQNVTFRCDPISEHNRLYWYRQTLGQGPEFLTYFQNEAQLEKSRLLSDRFSAERPKGSFSTLEIQRTEQGDSAMYLCASSPSEVSGNTIYFGEGSWLTVV.

The gene calls are TRBV4-3 and TRBJ2-5, with D possibly being TRBD1 (5 bases). Deletions cut 1 base from V and 3 bases from J, with 12 bases between. Germline V CDR1 and CDR2: LGHNA, YSLEER. This CDR3 spans 15 amino acids. Written as DNA, the CDR3 is TGCGCCAGCAGCCAAGGAAGGACACCCAAAGAGACCCAGTACTTC. It specifies CASSQGRTPKETQYF.

The J gene is TRBJ1-3, the V gene TRBV12-3 or TRBV12-4; maybe TRBD1 (5 bases). CDR3 length equals 11 residues. The V gene lost 2 bases and the J gene lost 10 bases, with 6 bases spanning the gap. CDR3 loop: CASSLRGTIYF. DNA for the CDR3: TGTGCCAGCAGTTTAAGGGGTACCATATATTTT.

This chain connects TRBV27 to TRBJ1-3; 7 bases agree with TRBD1. This CDR3 is 18 amino acids long. Germline V lookup: CDR1 MNHEY, CDR2 SMNVEV (reference sequence). The V and J ends lost 3 bases and 3 bases, in that order; junction bases with no gene match: 14. This chain's CDR3 is CASSLFGQASSGGNTIYF. The CDR3 nucleotides read TGTGCCAGCAGTTTGTTCGGACAGGCCTCCTCCGGTGGAAACACCATATATTTT.

This clone was detected only once. Other DNA sequences of this sample code for an identical CDR3. The chain has TRBV19 and TRBJ2-3, with 7 bases lining up with TRBD1. CDR3 length equals 14 residues. From germline, CDR1 is LNHDA and CDR2 SQIVND (reference sequence). V dropped 5 bases and J dropped 1; count of bases not matched to a gene: 3. The CDR3 region has the DNA TGTGCCAGTAGTTCAGGGGGTGGCACAGATACGCAGTATTTT. As protein: CASSSGGGTDTQYF.

The rearrangement links TRBV7-4 to TRBJ1-1; D call uncertain. The CDR3 totals 12 residues. V was trimmed by 3 bases and J by 5 bases, leaving 7 bases between them. Germline V gene sequence: CDR1 SGHVT, CDR2 SQSDAQ. The CDR3: CASSFRETEAFF. In DNA form, the CDR3 reads TGTGCCAGCAGCTTCCGGGAAACTGAAGCTTTCTTT.

The chain uses TRBV11-2 and TRBJ2-5; the match to TRBD2 covers 7 bases. The CDR3 loop spans 15 amino acids. The V gene end was trimmed by 8 bases and the J gene end by 0 bases; junction bases not matched to a gene: 9. Germline assignment: CDR1 SGHAT and CDR2 FQNNGV. As DNA, the CDR3 is TGTGCCAGCTCAGTTTGGGGGGGGTACCAAGAGACCCAGTACTTC. Protein: CASSVWGGYQETQYF.

V usage is TRBV7-8 and J usage is TRBJ1-3; D is perhaps TRBD1 (5 bases). With 5 bases removed from V and 3 bases from J, the gap between germline ends came to 11 bases. In germline, CDR1 is SGHVS, CDR2 FQNEAQ. The CDR3 runs 14 residues. Here the CDR3 DNA reads TGTGCCAGCAGCGTCCGCAGGGATGGAAACACCATATATTTT. Protein: CASSVRRDGNTIYF. Based on the CDR3 plus reference TRBV7-8 and TRBJ1-3, the full variable domain is GAGVSQSPRYKVAKRGQDVALRCDPISGHVSLFWYQQALGQGPEFLTYFQNEAQLDKSGLPSDRFFAERPEGSVSTLKIQRTQQEDSAVYLCASSVRRDGNTIYFGEGSWLTVV.

This clone has a single count. The chain joins TRBV3-1 (or the pseudogene TRBV3-2) to TRBJ2-7; 8 bases fit TRBD2. Trimming removed 5 bases from V and 0 bases from J; junction bases left unmatched: 6. The germline V gene has CDR1 LGHDT and CDR2 YNNKEL (reference sequence). CDR3 length equals 15 residues. CDR3 amino acids: CASSVSGASSYEQYV. The DNA for the CDR3 is TGTGCCAGCAGCGTTAGCGGGGCCAGCTCCTACGAGCAGTACGTC.

This chain connects TRBV27 to TRBJ2-1; D might be TRBD1 (6 bases). Trimming took 7 bases from V and 5 from J, leaving 18 bases between them. From germline, CDR1 is MNHEY and CDR2 SMNVEV (reference sequence). This CDR3 contains 15 residues. Here the CDR3 reads CASMPGLTGDNEQFF. The CDR3 DNA reads TGTGCCAGCATGCCGGGGTTGACAGGCGACAATGAGCAGTTCTTC.

The rearrangement joins TRBV24-1 to TRBJ2-3; 7 bases line up with TRBD1. V lost 2 bases to trimming and J lost 2 bases; unmatched junction nucleotides: 3. The CDR3 sequence is 15 residues long. Germline lookup yields CDR1 KGHDR and CDR2 SFDVKD. CDR3 in DNA: TGTGCCACCAGTGATTCCGGGACAGTCACAGATACGCAGTATTTT. Amino acids: CATSDSGTVTDTQYF.

This clone was recorded only once. The chain has TRBV7-2 and TRBJ2-7; 8 nucleotides agree with TRBD2. With V trimmed by 5 bases and J by 6 bases, 9 bases remained unmatched. This CDR3 comprises 14 residues. Germline V gene sequence: CDR1 SGHTA, CDR2 FQGNSA. The CDR3 DNA follows: TGTGCCAGCAGCCCCACCCCGGGAGGGGTCGAGCAGTACTTC. Its protein product is CASSPTPGGVEQYF.

V usage is TRBV11-2 and J usage is TRBJ2-2, with D possibly TRBD2 on 5 matching bases. V was trimmed by 6 bases and J by 6 bases, leaving 17 bases between them. There are 15 residues in the CDR3. CDR1 and CDR2 (germline): SGHAT, FQNNGV. This chain's CDR3 is CASSLQSGSSGELFF. DNA for the CDR3: TGTGCCAGCAGTTTACAAAGCGGCAGCTCCGGGGAGCTGTTTTTT.

This rearrangement joins TRBV7-2 to TRBJ2-7, with 9 nucleotides matching TRBD1. CDR3 length: 14 amino acids. Germline V gives CDR1 SGHTA, CDR2 FQGNSA. The ends lost 4 bases at V and 3 bases at J; junction bases unmatched: 4. CDR3 nucleotide sequence: TGTGCCAGCAGCTCCGGGACAGGGTTCTACGAGCAGTACTTC. This sequence encodes CASSSGTGFYEQYF.

CDR3 sequence reads: CASSLGRGITDTQYF. The DNA of the CDR3 is TGCGCCAGCAGCTTGGGACGGGGAATAACAGATACGCAGTATTTT. The chain has TRBV5-1 and TRBJ2-3; D is perhaps TRBD2 (5 bases). CDR3 length: 15 residues. The V end lost 0 bases, the J end lost 3 bases, and 11 bases lay between the germline ends. CDR1 and CDR2 (germline): SGHRS, YFSETQ.

A single count supports this clone. This rearrangement joins TRBV6-4 to TRBJ2-7; possibly TRBD2 for D (7 bases). The germline V gene encodes CDR1 MRHNA and CDR2 SNTAGT. CDR3 size: 16 residues. Trimming took off 2 bases at V and 3 bases at J, with 17 bases between the two ends. CDR3 coding DNA: TGTGCCAGCAGTGACCCGGTTGGCGGGGGCCTCTACGAGCAGTACTTC. Translating it yields CASSDPVGGGLYEQYF.

The V and J genes are TRBV21-1 and TRBJ1-1. TRBV21-1 is reported as a pseudogene. This CDR3 spans 15 amino acids. CDR3 residues: CASSKEGVEGPRAFF. CDR3 coding DNA: TGTGCCAGCAGCAAAGAAGGAGTTGAGGGCCCGAGGGCTTTCTTT.

This chain connects TRBV12-3 or TRBV12-4 to TRBJ1-5, with unresolved D. This CDR3 spans 13 amino acids. The germline V and J ends were trimmed by 8 bases and 3 bases, with 11 bases remaining between them. The CDR3 region is CASVGSYNQPQHF. CDR3 DNA: TGTGCCAGCGTAGGGAGCTACAATCAGCCCCAGCATTTT.

This clone was counted between two and nine times. This chain joins TRBV27 and TRBJ1-5, with D perhaps matching TRBD1 (6 bases). Trimming took off 5 bases at V and 0 bases at J, with 11 bases between the two ends. Germline V CDR1 and CDR2: MNHEY, SMNVEV (reference sequence). The CDR3 covers 15 residues. CDR3 DNA: TGTGCCAGCAGTCCCCACAGGGATAGCAATCAGCCCCAGCATTTT. Residues: CASSPHRDSNQPQHF.

The count of this clone is one. This chain joins TRBV5-1 and TRBJ2-1, with TRBD2 identical over 10 bases. Germline assignment: CDR1 SGHRS and CDR2 YFSETQ. The length of the CDR3 is 15 residues. V trimming: 0 bases; J trimming: 8 bases; junction bases outside the gene matches: 5. Here the CDR3 reads CASSLAPSGGYEQFF. Written as DNA, the CDR3 is TGCGCCAGCAGCTTGGCGCCTAGCGGGGGCTATGAGCAGTTCTTC.

In this sample, this clone turned up a few times. J is TRBJ2-2 and V is TRBV11-2; tentative D call: TRBD2 (6 bases). The V gene's germline CDR1 is SGHAT and CDR2 FQNNGV. V shed 5 bases and J shed 9 bases, with 22 bases lying between them. CDR3 length equals 16 residues. CDR3 nucleotides: TGTGCCAGCAGCCCTCCAGGTAGCGGTGGCATGCGGGAGCTGTTTTTT. Translation: CASSPPGSGGMRELFF.

This clone was found once. The chain employs TRBV9 and TRBJ1-4, with TRBD1 identical over 7 bases. Germline V lookup: CDR1 SGDLS, CDR2 YYNGEE. After removal of 4 bases from V and 7 bases from J, the junction contained 10 bases not matched to a gene. The length of the CDR3 is 15 residues. The CDR3 region has the DNA TGTGCCAGCAGCACCCAGACAGGGAAAGGTGAAAAACTGTTTTTT. Its translation: CASSTQTGKGEKLFF.

This chain joins TRBV7-2 and TRBJ1-1; D unclear. Trimming stripped 0 bases from V and 4 bases from J, with 3 bases between. The CDR3 covers 12 residues. CDR1 and CDR2 from the germline V gene are SGHTA and FQGNSA. CDR3 amino acids: CASSLAGTEAFF. The CDR3 coding sequence is TGTGCCAGCAGCTTAGCCGGCACTGAAGCTTTCTTT.

The chain uses TRBV30 and TRBJ1-2; D is unclear. CDR3 length equals 12 residues. V lost 2 bases to trimming and J lost 8 bases, with 12 bases between them. Germline loops: CDR1 GTSNPN, CDR2 SVGIG (reference sequence). Here the CDR3 DNA reads TGTGCCTGGAGTCATACCAGTAAGGGCTACACCTTC. Encoded protein: CAWSHTSKGYTF.